This T cell receptor beta chain was profiled in a study of blood T cell repertoires in COVID-19. The wider study: Specimens from acute and convalescent COVID-19 originated in the United States, Italy and Spain. The cDNA or gDNA used as material had been derived from T cells, B-cell-depleted T cells, or PBMCs.

Patients of the Seattle cohort, enrolled during active infection, were followed longitudinally. Original handling: How many nucleated cells were present was estimated from reference gene primer amplification. TCRdb's table, derived via immunoSEQ multiplex PCR, lists solely in-frame clones and lacks some. V and J calls plus clone size are reproduced from that table; the DNA served to infer D and trimming. The table shows around 260,000 clones, with under 85% occurring only once. This CDR3 is built from 14 residues. Trimming shortened V by 2 bases and J by 6 bases, and 10 bases separated the two germline ends. Germline CDR1 is MNHEY and CDR2 is SVGEGT.

This chain links TRBV6-2 or TRBV6-3 with TRBJ2-2, with D unresolved. The sequencing input was peripheral blood. The source of this sequence is a human donor with COVID-19, enrolled during active disease. The donor label of this sample is uncertain. CDR3 residues: CASSYNGVAGELFF. The CDR3 DNA follows: TGTGCCAGCAGTTACAATGGAGTGGCCGGGGAGCTGTTTTTT.